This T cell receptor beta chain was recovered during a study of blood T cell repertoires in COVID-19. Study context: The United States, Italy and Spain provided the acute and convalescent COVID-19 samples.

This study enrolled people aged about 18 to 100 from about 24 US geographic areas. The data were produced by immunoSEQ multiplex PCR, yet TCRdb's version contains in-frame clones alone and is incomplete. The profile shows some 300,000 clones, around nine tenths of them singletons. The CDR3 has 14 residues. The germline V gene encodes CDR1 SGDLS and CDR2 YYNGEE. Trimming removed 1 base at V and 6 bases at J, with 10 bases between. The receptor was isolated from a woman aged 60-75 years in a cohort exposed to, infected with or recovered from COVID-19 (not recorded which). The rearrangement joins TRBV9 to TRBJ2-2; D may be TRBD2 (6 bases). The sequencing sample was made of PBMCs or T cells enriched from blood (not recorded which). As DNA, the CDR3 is TGTGCCAGCAGCGTAAGAACGGGGGCCGGGGAGCTGTTTTTT. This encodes CASSVRTGAGELFF.